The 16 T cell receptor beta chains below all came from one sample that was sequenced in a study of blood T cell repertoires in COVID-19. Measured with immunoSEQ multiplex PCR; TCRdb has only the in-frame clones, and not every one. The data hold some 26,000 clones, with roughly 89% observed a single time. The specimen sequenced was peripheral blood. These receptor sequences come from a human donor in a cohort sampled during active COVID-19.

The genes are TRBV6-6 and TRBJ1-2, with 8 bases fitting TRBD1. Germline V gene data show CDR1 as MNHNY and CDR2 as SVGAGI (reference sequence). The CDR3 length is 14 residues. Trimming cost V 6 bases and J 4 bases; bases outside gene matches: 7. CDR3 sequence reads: CASRRGQGFYGYTF. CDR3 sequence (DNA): TGTGCCAGCAGACGAGGACAGGGCTTCTATGGCTACACCTTC.

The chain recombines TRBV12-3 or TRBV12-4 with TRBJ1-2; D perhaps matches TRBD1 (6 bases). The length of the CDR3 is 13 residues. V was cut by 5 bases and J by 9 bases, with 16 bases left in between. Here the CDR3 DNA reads TGTGCCAGCAGTACTGGACAGCCCCGGCGCTACACCTTC. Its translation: CASSTGQPRRYTF.

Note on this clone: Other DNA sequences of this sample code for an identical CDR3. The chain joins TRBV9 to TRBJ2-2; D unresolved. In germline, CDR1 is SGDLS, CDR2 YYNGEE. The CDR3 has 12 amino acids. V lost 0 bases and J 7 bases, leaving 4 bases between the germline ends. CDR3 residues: CASSVGGGELFF. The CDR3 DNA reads TGTGCCAGCAGCGTAGGAGGCGGGGAGCTGTTTTTT.

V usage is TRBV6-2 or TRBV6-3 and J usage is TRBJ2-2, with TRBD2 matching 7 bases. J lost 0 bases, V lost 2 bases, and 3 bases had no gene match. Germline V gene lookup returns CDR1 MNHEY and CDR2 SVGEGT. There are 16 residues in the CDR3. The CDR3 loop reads CASSYRSGTNTGELFF. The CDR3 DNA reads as TGTGCCAGCAGTTACCGGAGCGGGACGAACACCGGGGAGCTGTTTTTT.

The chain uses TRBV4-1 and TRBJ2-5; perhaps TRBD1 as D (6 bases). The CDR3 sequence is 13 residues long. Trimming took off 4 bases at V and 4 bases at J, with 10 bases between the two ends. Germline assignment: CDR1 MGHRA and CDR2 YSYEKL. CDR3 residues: CASSLQGTETQYF. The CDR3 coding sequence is TGCGCCAGCAGCCTACAGGGAACAGAGACCCAGTACTTC.

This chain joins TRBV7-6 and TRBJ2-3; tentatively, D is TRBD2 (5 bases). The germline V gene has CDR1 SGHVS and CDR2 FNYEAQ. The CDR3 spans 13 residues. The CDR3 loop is CATRASNTDTQYF. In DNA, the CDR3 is TGTGCTACGAGGGCTAGCAACACAGATACGCAGTATTTT.

This CDR3 reads CASSPGSGTGGNYYGYTF. CDR3 sequence (DNA): TGTGCCAGCAGCCCTGGATCTGGGACAGGGGGTAACTACTATGGCTACACCTTC. The rearrangement joins TRBV5-4 to TRBJ1-2; 11 positions agree with TRBD1. V dropped 4 bases and J dropped 3; count of bases not matched to a gene: 14. Germline loops: CDR1 SGHNT, CDR2 YYREEE (reference sequence). CDR3 length equals 18 residues.

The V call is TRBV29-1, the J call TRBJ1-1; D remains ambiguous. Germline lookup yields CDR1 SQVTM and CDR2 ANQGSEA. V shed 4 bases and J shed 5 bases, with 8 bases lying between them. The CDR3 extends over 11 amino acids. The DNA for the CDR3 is TGCAGCGTTGTGCGAGGGACTGAAGCTTTCTTT. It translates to CSVVRGTEAFF.

The CDR3 nucleotides read TGTGCCAGCAGCTTCCTTCAGGGGGCGCGGACTGAAGCTTTCTTT. This encodes CASSFLQGARTEAFF. The chain has TRBV7-8 and TRBJ1-1, with 8 bases fitting TRBD1. The CDR3 length is 15 residues. Germline loops: CDR1 SGHVS, CDR2 FQNEAQ. The V and J ends lost 3 bases and 5 bases, in that order; junction bases with no gene match: 8.

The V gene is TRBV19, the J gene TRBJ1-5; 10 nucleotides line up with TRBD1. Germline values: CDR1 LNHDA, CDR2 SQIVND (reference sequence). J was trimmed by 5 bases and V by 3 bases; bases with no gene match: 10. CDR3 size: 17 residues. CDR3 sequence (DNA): TGTGCCAGTAGTATGGGACAGGGGTACAGTTTGGATCAGCCCCAGCATTTT. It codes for CASSMGQGYSLDQPQHF.

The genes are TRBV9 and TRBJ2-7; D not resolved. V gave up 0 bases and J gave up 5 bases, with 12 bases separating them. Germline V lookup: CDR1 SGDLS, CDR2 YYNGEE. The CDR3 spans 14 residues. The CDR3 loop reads CASSVGAAPHEQYF. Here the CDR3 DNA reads TGTGCCAGCAGCGTAGGGGCTGCGCCCCACGAGCAGTACTTC. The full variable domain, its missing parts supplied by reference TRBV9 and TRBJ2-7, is DSGVTQTPKHLITATGQRVTLRCSPRSGDLSVYWYQQSLDQGLQFLIQYYNGEERAKGNILERFSAQQFPDLHSELNLSSLELGDSALYFCASSVGAAPHEQYFGPGTRLTVT.

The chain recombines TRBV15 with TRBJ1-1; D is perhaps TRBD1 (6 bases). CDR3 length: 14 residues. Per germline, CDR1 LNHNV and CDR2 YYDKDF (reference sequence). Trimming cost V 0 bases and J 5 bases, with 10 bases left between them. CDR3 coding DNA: TGTGCCACCAGCAGAGAGGACAGCTTTACTGAAGCTTTCTTT. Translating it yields CATSREDSFTEAFF. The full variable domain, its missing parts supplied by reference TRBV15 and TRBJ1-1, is DAMVIQNPRYQVTQFGKPVTLSCSQTLNHNVMYWYQQKSSQAPKLLFHYYDKDFNNEADTPDNFQSRRPNTSFCFLDIRSPGLGDTAMYLCATSREDSFTEAFFGQGTRLTVV.

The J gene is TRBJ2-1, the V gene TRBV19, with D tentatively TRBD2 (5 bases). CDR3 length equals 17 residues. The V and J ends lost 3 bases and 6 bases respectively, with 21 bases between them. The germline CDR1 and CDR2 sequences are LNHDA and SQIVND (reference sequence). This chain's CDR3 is CASSIGSRAIGFNEQFF. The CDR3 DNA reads TGTGCCAGTAGTATTGGTTCGCGGGCAATAGGATTCAATGAGCAGTTCTTC.

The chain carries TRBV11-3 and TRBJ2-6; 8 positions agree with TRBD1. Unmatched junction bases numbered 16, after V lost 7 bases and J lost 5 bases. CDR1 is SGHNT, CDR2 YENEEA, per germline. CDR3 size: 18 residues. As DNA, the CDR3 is TGTGCCAGCATTAGGGGTGGGCAGGGGGCGAACTGGGCCAACGTCCTGACTTTC. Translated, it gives CASIRGGQGANWANVLTF.

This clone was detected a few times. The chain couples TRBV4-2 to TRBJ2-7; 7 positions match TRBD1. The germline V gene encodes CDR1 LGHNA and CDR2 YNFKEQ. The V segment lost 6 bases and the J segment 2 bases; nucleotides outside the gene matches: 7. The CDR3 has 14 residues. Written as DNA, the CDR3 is TGTGCCAGCAGTCCCGGGACAGATCCCTACGAGCAGTACTTC. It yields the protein CASSPGTDPYEQYF.

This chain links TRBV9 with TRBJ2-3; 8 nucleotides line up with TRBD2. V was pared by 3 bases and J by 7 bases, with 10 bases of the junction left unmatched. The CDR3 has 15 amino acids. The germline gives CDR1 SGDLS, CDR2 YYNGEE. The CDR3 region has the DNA TGTGCCAGCAGCGCGGGACTAGGGGAGTCGTATACGCAGTATTTT. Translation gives CASSAGLGESYTQYF.